This T cell receptor (beta chain) was sequenced during a study of blood T cell repertoires in COVID-19. Study summary: PBMCs, B-cell-depleted T cells, or T cells provided the cDNA or gDNA that made up the material.

This clone was counted only a few times. Authors' analysis steps: Estimation of nucleated cell counts was performed using reference gene primer amplification. Generated by immunoSEQ multiplex PCR, the TCRdb table keeps only in-frame clones and is missing some. V, J and clone size are taken as reported in that table, and D and trimming were inferred from the DNA itself. There are a few hundred thousand clones in the sample; about nine tenths occur only once, and about 3% lies in the top ten. The TCR originated in a woman between 25 and 40 years old with active or convalescent COVID-19. The material sequenced was peripheral blood.

CDR3 DNA sequence: TGTGCCAGCAGTGCGGGACTACGCTCCGAGACCCAGTACTTC. Its protein is CASSAGLRSETQYF. The J gene is TRBJ2-5, the V gene TRBV2; TRBD2 matches 7 bases. Germline values: CDR1 SNHLY, CDR2 FYNNEI. The length of the CDR3 is 14 residues. After removal of 4 bases from V and 5 bases from J, the junction contained 7 bases not matched to a gene.